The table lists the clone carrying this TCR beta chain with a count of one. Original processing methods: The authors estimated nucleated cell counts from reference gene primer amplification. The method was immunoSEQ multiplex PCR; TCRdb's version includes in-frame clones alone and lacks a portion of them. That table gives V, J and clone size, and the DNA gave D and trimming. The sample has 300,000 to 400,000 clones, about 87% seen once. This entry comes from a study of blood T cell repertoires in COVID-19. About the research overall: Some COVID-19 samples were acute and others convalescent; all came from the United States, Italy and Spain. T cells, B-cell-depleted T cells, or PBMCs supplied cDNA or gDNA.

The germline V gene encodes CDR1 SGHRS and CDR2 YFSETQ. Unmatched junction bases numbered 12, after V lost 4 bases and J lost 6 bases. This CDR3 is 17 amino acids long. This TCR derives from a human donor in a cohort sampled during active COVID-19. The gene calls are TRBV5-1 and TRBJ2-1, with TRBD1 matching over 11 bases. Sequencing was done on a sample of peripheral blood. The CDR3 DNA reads TGCGCCAGCAGCCTAACTACCGGGACAGGGGGATTCAATGAGCAGTTCTTC. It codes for CASSLTTGTGGFNEQFF.